Below are 29 T cell receptor beta chains sequenced from a single sample in a study of identical twins (dated by TCRdb to about 2016). Libraries were built with 5' RACE. Sequencing took place on an Illumina HiSeq 2000. TCRdb trimmed the raw reads at Q25, called clones with MiXCR and kept productive beta chains. Rows with a matching CDR3 protein are joined into one entry that keeps the most common DNA and genes. For this sample there are roughly 200,000 distinct CDR3 sequences; around 6.8% appear just once. Together, the top ten hold 1.9% of the sample. A further study also used this sample, focusing on yellow fever vaccine responses in identical twins.

Sample: memory (CD45RO+) T cells sorted from blood. Interpreted using the paper, the cell subset or site label stands for: CD45RO+ enriched T cells. Receptor source: a woman younger than 30 in good health.

This clonotype was seen at least ten times. The J gene is TRBJ2-7, the V gene TRBV20-1, with 10 bases fitting TRBD2. V shed 4 bases and J 1 base; nucleotides not matched to a gene: 7. Germline assignment: CDR1 DFQATT and CDR2 SNEGSKA (reference sequence). This CDR3 contains 15 residues. The CDR3 sequence is CSAKGSGRSSYEQYF. CDR3 coding DNA: TGCAGTGCTAAGGGTAGCGGGAGGTCGTCCTACGAGCAGTACTTC.

The V gene is TRBV19, the J gene TRBJ2-6; D may be TRBD2 (5 bases). V lost 3 bases, J lost 0 bases, and 12 bases lay in between. The CDR3 is 17 residues long. Germline V gene lookup returns CDR1 LNHDA and CDR2 SQIVND (reference sequence). The DNA for the CDR3 is TGTGCCAGTAGTATTGATCTTCGGGGCTCTGGGGCCAACGTCCTGACTTTC. Protein: CASSIDLRGSGANVLTF.

The CDR3 region has the DNA TGTGCCAGCTCATCAGTGGACCTGGGGGAGCAGTACTTC. It translates to CASSSVDLGEQYF. This rearrangement joins TRBV18 to TRBJ2-7; D remains unclear. V gave up 5 bases and J gave up 7 bases, with 15 bases separating them. The CDR3 contains 13 residues. Germline V gives CDR1 KGHSH, CDR2 LQKENI.

This sequence joins TRBV5-6 and TRBJ2-7; D is undetermined. The CDR3 consists of 16 residues. The V end lost 1 base, the J end lost 2 bases, and 16 bases lay between the germline ends. Germline-derived CDR1 and CDR2 are SGHDT and YYEEEE. CDR3: CASSLFRPPKAYEQYF. The CDR3 nucleotides read TGTGCCAGCAGCTTGTTCCGTCCCCCAAAGGCCTACGAGCAGTACTTC.

The sample holds a few counts of this clonotype. The chain couples TRBV11-3 to TRBJ2-1; 8 bases are a match to TRBD1. The CDR3 runs 14 residues. J was trimmed by 9 bases and V by 0 bases; bases with no gene match: 4. Germline-derived CDR1 and CDR2 are SGHNT and YENEEA. The CDR3 region has the DNA TGTGCCAGCAGCTTAGACAGGGGGCGAAGTGAGCAGTTCTTC. Translating gives CASSLDRGRSEQFF.

This sequence joins TRBV6-2 or TRBV6-3 and TRBJ2-7; 9 bases are a match to TRBD1. The CDR3 has 11 amino acids. Germline values: CDR1 MNHEY, CDR2 SVGEGT. V shed 5 bases, J shed 12 bases, and the junction held 5 bases outside the gene matches. For the CDR3, the DNA is TGTGCCAGCAGTGCGAGGGGACAGGGGTACTTC. Its translation: CASSARGQGYF.

This clonotype was observed at least ten times. The CDR3 region has the DNA TGTGCCAGCAGAGACACAGGGGGCCAAGAGACCCAGTACTTC. Translated, it gives CASRDTGGQETQYF. The V gene is TRBV3-1, the J gene TRBJ2-5; 8 bases map to TRBD1. The CDR3 sequence is 14 residues long. Trimming took 6 bases from V and 1 from J; bases not matched to a gene: 4. Germline lookup yields CDR1 LGHDT and CDR2 YNNKEL (reference sequence).

This clonotype came up a few times. The chain has TRBV18 and TRBJ2-7, with D maybe TRBD1 (6 bases). The CDR3 runs 15 residues. The V gene lost 0 bases and the J gene lost 6 bases, with 15 bases spanning the gap. Germline assignment: CDR1 KGHSH and CDR2 LQKENI. The chain's CDR3 is CASSPPRQAFGEQYF. The CDR3 region has the DNA TGTGCCAGCTCACCACCACGACAGGCCTTCGGCGAGCAGTACTTC.

In this sample, this clonotype turned up many times. The V and J genes are TRBV28 and TRBJ2-1; D is possibly TRBD1 or TRBD2 (5 bases each). CDR1 is MDHEN, CDR2 SYDVKM, per germline. The CDR3 has 15 amino acids. Trimming removed 3 bases from V and 6 bases from J, with 15 bases in between. DNA of the CDR3: TGTGCCAGCAGTTTGTGGGGGTTTACAGTCAATGAGCAGTTCTTC. Protein: CASSLWGFTVNEQFF.

This clonotype came up many times. This chain joins TRBV20-1 and TRBJ1-2; D is uncertain. Germline V gives CDR1 DFQATT, CDR2 SNEGSKA (reference sequence). Trimming took 0 bases from V and 4 from J, leaving 9 bases between them. There are 13 residues in the CDR3. The CDR3 spells CSARDRSRYGYTF. The DNA of the CDR3 is TGCAGTGCTAGAGATAGAAGTCGCTATGGCTACACCTTC.

This clonotype appeared many times. This rearrangement joins TRBV5-1 to TRBJ2-5, with a possible D match to TRBD1 (6 bases). Trimming took off 1 base at V and 1 base at J, with 8 bases between the two ends. Looked up from germline, CDR1 is SGHRS and CDR2 is YFSETQ. This CDR3 spans 14 amino acids. CDR3 bases: TGCGCCAGCAGCTTGAACAGGGCCCAAGAGACCCAGTACTTC. This gives the protein CASSLNRAQETQYF.

This clonotype showed up just a few times. The chain is built from TRBV18 and TRBJ2-7; 7 bases line up with TRBD1. This CDR3 has 14 amino acids. Germline CDR1 and CDR2: KGHSH and LQKENI. V dropped 2 bases and J dropped 5; count of bases not matched to a gene: 6. Written as DNA, the CDR3 is TGTGCCAGCTCACCAAGGGGGCGTGACGACGAGCAGTACTTC. This encodes CASSPRGRDDEQYF.

The rearrangement links TRBV14 to TRBJ2-5, with 10 bases that match TRBD1. CDR1 is SGHDN, CDR2 FVKESK, per germline. The CDR3 covers 15 residues. Trimming cost V 2 bases and J 3 bases; bases outside gene matches: 3. The CDR3 DNA is TGTGCCAGCAGCCAACCCGGGACAGGGGAAGAGACCCAGTACTTC. Its protein is CASSQPGTGEETQYF.

This clonotype was observed many times. The rearrangement uses TRBV20-1 and TRBJ1-3; D ambiguous. The CDR3 contains 12 residues. CDR1 and CDR2 from the germline V gene are DFQATT and SNEGSKA (reference sequence). Trimming stripped 2 bases from V and 7 bases from J, with 9 bases between. CDR3 bases: TGCAGTGCTAGAACCGTGCGGAACACCATATATTTT. This translates into CSARTVRNTIYF.

CDR3 in DNA: TGCGCCAGCAGCCAAGACCCTGTCAACTCTGGGGCCAACGTCCTGACTTTC. Residues: CASSQDPVNSGANVLTF. The chain uses TRBV4-3 and TRBJ2-6; D remains unclear. There are 17 residues in the CDR3. V shed 0 bases and J shed 0 bases, with 9 bases lying between them. Germline values: CDR1 LGHNA, CDR2 YSLEER.

This clonotype turned up a few times. The genes are TRBV6-1 and TRBJ1-1; TRBD1 agrees at 8 bases. The V gene end was trimmed by 5 bases and the J gene end by 4 bases; junction bases not matched to a gene: 9. The CDR3 runs to 15 residues. CDR1 is MNHNS, CDR2 SASEGT, per germline. The CDR3 bases are TGTGCCAGCAGTCCACCACTCGACAGGGGCACTGAAGCTTTCTTT. This translates into CASSPPLDRGTEAFF.

This clonotype was counted ten times or more. The chain joins TRBV3-1 to TRBJ1-2, with D unresolved. From germline, CDR1 is LGHDT and CDR2 YNNKEL (reference sequence). The CDR3 is made up of 13 amino acids. The V gene lost 2 bases and the J gene lost 5 bases, with 9 bases spanning the gap. The DNA of the CDR3 is TGTGCCAGCAGCCAATTCTCAGCTTATGGCTACACCTTC. The encoded protein is CASSQFSAYGYTF.

With respect to this clonotype: The junction and the germline gene differ at one end; a read error may be behind it. The rearrangement links TRBV7-9 to TRBJ1-2; D not resolved. This CDR3 contains 13 residues. Looked up from germline, CDR1 is SEHNR and CDR2 is FQNEAQ (reference sequence). As DNA, the CDR3 is TGTGCCAGCAACTTAGACGAACCTATGGGCTACACCTTC. Residues: CASNLDEPMGYTF.

As for this clonotype: A much larger clone differs by one base, so this may be a read error. The chain combines TRBV6-1 with TRBJ2-6; D is unclear. Trimming removed 5 bases from V and 0 bases from J, with 5 bases in between. This CDR3 is built from 14 residues. Germline loops: CDR1 MNHNS, CDR2 SASEGT. The CDR3 nucleotides read TGTGCCAGCAGTAAGATCTCTGGGGCCAACGTCCTGACTTTC. It translates to CASSKISGANVLTF.

This clonotype was recorded at least ten times. The genes are TRBV5-1 and TRBJ1-2; tentatively, D is TRBD1 (6 bases). Trimming removed 4 bases from V and 3 bases from J, with 13 bases in between. Germline V gene sequence: CDR1 SGHRS, CDR2 YFSETQ. CDR3 size: 14 residues. CDR3 in amino acids: CASSAGGQDYGYTF. As DNA, the CDR3 is TGCGCCAGCAGCGCGGGGGGGCAAGACTATGGCTACACCTTC. Together with reference TRBV5-1 and TRBJ1-2, the CDR3 gives the full variable domain: KAGVTQTPRYLIKTRGQQVTLSCSPISGHRSVSWYQQTPGQGLQFLFEYFSETQRNKGNFPGRFSGRQFSNSRSEMNVSTLELGDSALYLCASSAGGQDYGYTFGSGTRLTVV.

This chain uses TRBV6-6 with TRBJ1-2; D gene ambiguous. With 4 bases removed from V and 8 bases from J, the gap between germline ends came to 11 bases. The CDR3 runs 12 residues. Germline values: CDR1 MNHNY, CDR2 SVGAGI (reference sequence). CDR3 nucleotides: TGTGCCAGCAGTTCCACGCCGGCGGGCTACACCTTC. Its translation is CASSSTPAGYTF.

This clonotype occurred many times. The chain joins TRBV5-8 to TRBJ2-1, with 9 positions matching TRBD2. After removal of 7 bases from V and 9 bases from J, the junction contained 8 bases not matched to a gene. Germline loops: CDR1 SGHTS, CDR2 YDEGEE. This CDR3 spans 13 amino acids. The CDR3 loop is CASSGAGGSEQFF. The CDR3 region has the DNA TGTGCCAGCTCCGGCGCGGGAGGGAGTGAGCAGTTCTTC.

The chain links TRBV28 to TRBJ1-6; D not resolved. Trimming removed 1 base at V and 8 bases at J, with 9 bases between. CDR1 is MDHEN and CDR2 is SYDVKM in the germline V gene. The CDR3 length is 14 residues. CDR3 residues: CASSLSGNHSPLHF. CDR3 sequence (DNA): TGTGCCAGCAGTTTATCCGGAAACCATTCACCCCTCCACTTT.

This clonotype was found many times. The CDR3 loop is CASSLQGASSYNEQFF. CDR3 coding DNA: TGCGCCAGCAGCTTACAGGGGGCAAGCTCCTACAATGAGCAGTTCTTC. This chain uses TRBV5-1 with TRBJ2-1, with 9 bases fitting TRBD1. V was clipped by 2 bases and J by 0 bases; unmatched bases: 3. The CDR3 consists of 16 residues. CDR1 and CDR2 (germline): SGHRS, YFSETQ. Together with reference TRBV5-1 and TRBJ2-1, the CDR3 gives the full variable domain: KAGVTQTPRYLIKTRGQQVTLSCSPISGHRSVSWYQQTPGQGLQFLFEYFSETQRNKGNFPGRFSGRQFSNSRSEMNVSTLELGDSALYLCASSLQGASSYNEQFFGPGTRLTVL.

The V gene is TRBV10-3, the J gene TRBJ2-7; 15 nucleotides match TRBD2. V lost 10 bases to trimming and J lost 0 bases; unmatched junction nucleotides: 7. The germline CDR1 and CDR2 sequences are ENHRY and SYGVKD. This CDR3 spans 16 amino acids. CDR3 nucleotide sequence: TGTGCCACCGGGACTAGCGGGAGGTCCGGCTCCTACGAGCAGTACTTC. As protein: CATGTSGRSGSYEQYF.

In this sample, this clonotype turned up many times. The chain links TRBV28 to TRBJ2-2, with a tentative D call TRBD2 (5 bases). Germline V gene lookup returns CDR1 MDHEN and CDR2 SYDVKM. V lost 5 bases and J lost 0, with 13 bases in between. The CDR3 contains 16 residues. The CDR3 protein is CASSPFLASNTGELFF. CDR3 bases: TGTGCCAGCAGTCCCTTTTTAGCGTCGAACACCGGGGAGCTGTTTTTT.

This clonotype was picked up many times. The chain couples TRBV4-3 to TRBJ2-1; D possibly corresponds to TRBD2 (7 bases). Per the germline V gene, CDR1 is LGHNA and CDR2 is YSLEER. V was pared by 0 bases and J by 12 bases, with 21 bases between. The CDR3 consists of 16 residues. CDR3 in amino acids: CASSQDLAEGEIRQFF. CDR3 nucleotides: TGCGCCAGCAGCCAAGATCTAGCGGAGGGGGAAATAAGGCAGTTCTTC.

There are a few counts of this clonotype. The chain couples TRBV28 to TRBJ2-7; D remains ambiguous. The CDR3 has 13 amino acids. V gave up 7 bases and J gave up 6 bases, with 16 bases separating them. Germline V gene data show CDR1 as MDHEN and CDR2 as SYDVKM. The CDR3 spells CASTLSLISEQYF. CDR3 DNA sequence: TGTGCCAGCACCCTCTCATTAATCAGCGAGCAGTACTTC.

For this clonotype: No conserved phenylalanine or tryptophan is present at the end of the CDR3, so a read error is the likely explanation. The chain recombines TRBV7-3 with TRBJ2-3, with 11 bases fitting TRBD1. The V and J ends lost 1 base and 2 bases, in that order; junction bases with no gene match: 5. This CDR3 comprises 17 residues. Germline loops: CDR1 SGHTA, CDR2 FQGTGA. CDR3 sequence (DNA): TGTGCCAGCAGCTTAAATGGGGACAGGGGGTTCACAGATACGCAGTATCTT. Amino acid sequence: CASSLNGDRGFTDTQYL.